The sequence of this TCR beta chain was determined in a study of multiple sclerosis patients with progressive multifocal leukoencephalopathy. Broader study findings: Before and during natalizumab, the clones expanded at PML already existed. TRBV and TRBJ usage showed no common pattern when PML developed.

Sequencing was performed with immunoSEQ multiplex PCR; in TCRdb, only in-frame clones are kept and a portion is missing. The sample shows approximately 30,000 clones, roughly 87% of them seen only once. With regard to this clone: The antigen remains undetermined.

The time point: time of PML onset. The trim removed 3 bases at V and 6 bases at J, leaving 3 bases unmatched. CDR1 and CDR2 from the germline V gene are SGHTA and FQGNSA. This CDR3 comprises 13 residues. Sequencing was performed on PBMCs, taken from a patient treated with natalizumab. The sequence derives from a woman between 35 and 50 years old with progressive multifocal leukoencephalopathy. This chain connects TRBV7-2 to TRBJ1-2, with 8 nucleotides matching TRBD1. The CDR3 DNA reads TGTGCCAGCAGCTTGGACAGGGTTCATGGCTACACCTTC. Encoded protein: CASSLDRVHGYTF.